The 10 T cell receptor beta chains presented below share a single source sample, sequenced in a study of shared clonotypes between healthy human individuals (dated by TCRdb to the early 2020s). Library generation was performed with the immunoSEQ multiplex PCR assay. As stored in TCRdb, this immuneACCESS dataset retains in-frame rearrangements with V and J assigned. A fraction of the clones does not appear; measured against another copy, unresolved V genes explain less than half of the discrepancy, and the remainder lacks a known reason. The sample table lists hundreds of thousands of clones, 90% to 96% of them with a count of one. The top ten constitute approximately 0.062% of the sample. The sequencing sample was made of naive CD4+ T cells sorted from blood. Sample cell subset or site, as interpreted from the label and publication: CD45RA+ positively selected. The receptor source for this set is a woman aged 25 to 39 in good health.

The rearrangement links TRBV19 to TRBJ2-1; 12 bases are shared with TRBD2. The CDR3 is 17 residues long. Germline loops: CDR1 LNHDA, CDR2 SQIVND (reference sequence). Losses at the gene ends were 4 bases for V and 6 bases for J; bases not matched to a gene: 10. In DNA form, the CDR3 reads TGTGCCAGTAGTACTACCTCCGGGACTAGCGGGTTCAATGAGCAGTTCTTC. Protein product: CASSTTSGTSGFNEQFF.

The chain uses TRBV5-1 and TRBJ2-5, with D perhaps TRBD1 or TRBD2 (6 bases each). With 4 bases removed from V and 2 bases from J, the gap between germline ends came to 12 bases. The CDR3 contains 14 residues. Germline V gene data show CDR1 as SGHRS and CDR2 as YFSETQ. CDR3 bases: TGCGCCAGCAGCCCCAAGGGGGGTCAAGAGACCCAGTACTTC. Its protein is CASSPKGGQETQYF.

V gene TRBV28 combines with J gene TRBJ2-2; D might be TRBD1 (7 bases). Trimming stripped 10 bases from V and 4 bases from J, with 13 bases between. This CDR3 is built from 13 residues. Germline lookup yields CDR1 MDHEN and CDR2 SYDVKM. The CDR3 bases are TGTGCCAACCGACAGGGACTCACCGGGGAGCTGTTTTTT. Its protein is CANRQGLTGELFF. Based on the CDR3 plus reference TRBV28 and TRBJ2-2, the full variable domain is DVKVTQSSRYLVKRTGEKVFLECVQDMDHENMFWYRQDPGLGLRLIYFSYDVKMKEKGDIPEGYSVSREKKERFSLILESASTNQTSMYLCANRQGLTGELFFGEGSRLTVL.

The count of this clone is one. The chain carries TRBV5-1 and TRBJ2-7; D is unclear. Deletions cut 7 bases from V and 1 base from J, with 18 bases between. Germline values: CDR1 SGHRS, CDR2 YFSETQ. This CDR3 is 15 amino acids long. The CDR3 sequence: CASQRRTAVSYEQYF. CDR3 nucleotide sequence: TGCGCCAGCCAGCGTCGGACGGCAGTATCCTACGAGCAGTACTTC.

This chain joins TRBV18 and TRBJ2-7; 9 nucleotides match TRBD2. With 5 bases clipped from V and 3 bases from J, the junction kept 14 bases outside the gene matches. The CDR3 spans 17 residues. The germline gives CDR1 KGHSH, CDR2 LQKENI. The CDR3 DNA reads as TGTGCCAGCTCAACAGCATCGACCGGGACTAGCCGCTACGAGCAGTACTTC. It yields the protein CASSTASTGTSRYEQYF.

The genes are TRBV5-1 and TRBJ2-5; the D gene is possibly TRBD2 (6 bases). Looked up from germline, CDR1 is SGHRS and CDR2 is YFSETQ. CDR3 length: 14 residues. The V and J ends lost 0 bases and 5 bases respectively, with 11 bases between them. CDR3 amino acids: CASSLGRGLETQYF. In nucleotides, the CDR3 is TGCGCCAGCAGCTTGGGGAGGGGCTTGGAGACCCAGTACTTC.

V usage is TRBV5-1 and J usage is TRBJ1-6; D unclear. The V gene lost 6 bases and the J gene lost 5 bases, with 12 bases spanning the gap. This CDR3 is 14 amino acids long. Germline V gene data show CDR1 as SGHRS and CDR2 as YFSETQ. DNA of the CDR3: TGCGCCAGCACCCGCGGGCTGGATAATTCACCCCTCCACTTT. Its protein product is CASTRGLDNSPLHF.

The genes are TRBV5-4 and TRBJ2-3; D possibly corresponds to TRBD2 (6 bases). CDR1 SGHNT and CDR2 YYREEE come from the germline V gene (reference sequence). V lost 4 bases and J lost 1, with 13 bases in between. The length of the CDR3 is 15 residues. CDR3 residues: CASSPGGGGTDTQYF. DNA for the CDR3: TGTGCCAGCAGCCCCGGTGGCGGGGGCACAGATACGCAGTATTTT.

The chain is built from TRBV28 and TRBJ2-5, with TRBD2 as a possible D gene (5 bases). The CDR3 contains 13 residues. Germline lookup yields CDR1 MDHEN and CDR2 SYDVKM. The V gene lost 6 bases and the J gene lost 1 base, with 9 bases spanning the gap. As DNA, the CDR3 is TGTGCCAGCAGGGAGGCGGGCCAAGAGACCCAGTACTTC. This sequence encodes CASREAGQETQYF.

The J gene is TRBJ1-6, the V gene TRBV9, with TRBD1 identical over 7 bases. V trimming: 3 bases; J trimming: 8 bases; junction bases outside the gene matches: 2. The CDR3 covers 13 residues. Looked up from germline, CDR1 is SGDLS and CDR2 is YYNGEE. The CDR3 region is CASSATGDSPLHF. CDR3 DNA sequence: TGTGCCAGCAGCGCCACAGGGGATTCACCCCTCCACTTT.